The 8 T cell receptor beta chains reported below all come from one sample, sequenced in a study of Graves' ophthalmopathy and Graves' hyperthyroidism (dated by TCRdb to 2017 to 2018). Sequencing relied on an Illumina HiSeq 2000. TCR beta CDR3 regions were amplified from RNA transcripts for repertoire sequencing. The first round of RT-PCR was done with HTBI primers and the Qiagen OneStep RT-PCR kit, and was followed by a second round of multiplex PCR, then size selection and purification. In-frame beta chains were kept once TCRdb had trimmed the public reads at Q25 with fastp and called clones with MiXCR. Under each unique CDR3 protein, matching rows form one entry showing the most common genes and DNA. This sample has roughly 610,000 distinct CDR3 sequences in its table, and about 20% of those were observed once. The top ten constitute more than 5.5% of the sample. The sample comprised peripheral blood. The receptors originated from a woman under 30 with stable Graves' hyperthyroidism. Some clones in this sample may be carry-over from other donors' samples. Donor details come from another sample of the same person, matched by shared clones.

This chain uses TRBV2 with TRBJ1-3; no firm D call. The CDR3 totals 17 residues. V was clipped by 5 bases and J by 0 bases, with 17 bases between them. The germline gives CDR1 SNHLY, CDR2 FYNNEI. This CDR3 reads CASSPDGSKSSGNTIYF. The CDR3 nucleotides read TGTGCCAGCAGTCCGGACGGATCAAAATCCTCTGGAAACACCATATATTTT.

The rearrangement joins TRBV19 to TRBJ2-7, with 7 bases fitting TRBD2. Germline CDR1 and CDR2: LNHDA and SQIVND (reference sequence). V gave up 9 bases and J gave up 0 bases; unmatched junction bases: 5. This CDR3 contains 13 residues. In nucleotides, the CDR3 is TGTGCCAGCGGGGAGGGCCTCTCCTACGAGCAGTACTTC. As protein: CASGEGLSYEQYF.

This clonotype occurred once. A read error is possible here, since a much larger clone lies one base away. CDR3 nucleotide sequence: TGTGCCAGCATCTTAGCGGACAGGATTCATCAGCCCCAGCATTTT. The encoded protein is CASILADRIHQPQHF. The rearrangement uses TRBV7-9 and TRBJ1-5; 7 nucleotides match TRBD1. CDR3 length: 15 residues. The germline gives CDR1 SEHNR, CDR2 FQNEAQ (reference sequence).

In its sample, this clonotype was seen many times. The chain recombines TRBV20-1 with TRBJ2-7; D perhaps matches TRBD1 (6 bases). From germline, CDR1 is DFQATT and CDR2 SNEGSKA (reference sequence). V shed 6 bases and J shed 1 base, with 19 bases lying between them. CDR3 size: 15 residues. CDR3 sequence reads: CSAASTGNPSYEQYF. DNA of the CDR3: TGCAGTGCCGCCTCCACAGGGAACCCTTCCTACGAGCAGTACTTC.

This clonotype was detected many times. The V gene is TRBV30, the J gene TRBJ1-2; D remains ambiguous. Germline V lookup: CDR1 GTSNPN, CDR2 SVGIG (reference sequence). V was pared by 0 bases and J by 6 bases, with 17 bases between. The CDR3 spans 15 residues. DNA for the CDR3: TGTGCCTGGAGTGTTTCATGGGCGAGCCCGGATGGCTACACCTTC. As protein: CAWSVSWASPDGYTF. The whole variable domain, remainder taken from reference TRBV30 and TRBJ1-2, is SQTIHQWPATLVQPVGSPLSLECTVEGTSNPNLYWYRQAAGRGLQLLFYSVGIGQISSEVPQNLSASRPQDRQFILSSKKLLLSDSGFYLCAWSVSWASPDGYTFGSGTRLTVV.

The table lists this clonotype with many counts. This chain joins TRBV7-9 and TRBJ2-2; possible D gene TRBD2, 6 bases. Germline assignment: CDR1 SEHNR and CDR2 FQNEAQ (reference sequence). V was pared by 7 bases and J by 5 bases, with 11 bases between. This CDR3 is built from 13 residues. The CDR3 sequence is CASNPGRTGELFF. DNA for the CDR3: TGTGCCAGCAACCCAGGGAGGACCGGGGAGCTGTTTTTT.

In its sample, this clonotype was seen a few times. The chain combines TRBV6-2 or TRBV6-3 with TRBJ2-7; D unresolved. V was trimmed by 8 bases and J by 6 bases, leaving 14 bases between them. CDR3 length: 12 residues. From germline, CDR1 is MNHEY and CDR2 SVGEGT. This CDR3 reads CASGLNPFEQYF. CDR3 coding DNA: TGTGCCAGCGGATTGAATCCTTTCGAGCAGTACTTC.

This clonotype occurred many times. The chain recombines TRBV12-3 or TRBV12-4 with TRBJ2-5; D is perhaps TRBD2 (6 bases). There are 14 residues in the CDR3. V dropped 3 bases and J dropped 5 bases, with 13 bases sitting between them. Here the CDR3 DNA reads TGTGCCAGCAGTTTCGGGGAGGTCCGGGAGACCCAGTACTTC. It yields the protein CASSFGEVRETQYF.